This entry describes one T cell receptor beta chain. A roughly 0.45-1 mL peripheral blood aliquot was taken intraoperatively from four of eight donors. No fixed cell number was used; all available blood leukocytes supplied DNA. The sample belongs to a study of human thymus T cells. Measured with immunoSEQ multiplex PCR; TCRdb has only the in-frame clones, and not every one. The sample holds 55,000 to 70,000 clones; around 94% are singletons and the top ten take less than 7%. This CDR3 spans 11 amino acids. Germline V lookup: CDR1 MDHEN, CDR2 SYDVKM. The V end lost 5 bases, the J end lost 3 bases, and 5 bases lay between the germline ends.

Sequencing was carried out using blood. The TCR originated in a boy in the first two years of life with a congenital heart defect but otherwise immunologically healthy. The J gene is TRBJ2-7, the V gene TRBV28; no firm D call. CDR3 coding DNA: TGTGCCAGCAGTCCTCACTACGAGCAGTACTTC. This gives the protein CASSPHYEQYF. The full variable domain, with the rest looked up from reference TRBV28 and TRBJ2-7, is DVKVTQSSRYLVKRTGEKVFLECVQDMDHENMFWYRQDPGLGLRLIYFSYDVKMKEKGDIPEGYSVSREKKERFSLILESASTNQTSMYLCASSPHYEQYFGPGTRLTVT.